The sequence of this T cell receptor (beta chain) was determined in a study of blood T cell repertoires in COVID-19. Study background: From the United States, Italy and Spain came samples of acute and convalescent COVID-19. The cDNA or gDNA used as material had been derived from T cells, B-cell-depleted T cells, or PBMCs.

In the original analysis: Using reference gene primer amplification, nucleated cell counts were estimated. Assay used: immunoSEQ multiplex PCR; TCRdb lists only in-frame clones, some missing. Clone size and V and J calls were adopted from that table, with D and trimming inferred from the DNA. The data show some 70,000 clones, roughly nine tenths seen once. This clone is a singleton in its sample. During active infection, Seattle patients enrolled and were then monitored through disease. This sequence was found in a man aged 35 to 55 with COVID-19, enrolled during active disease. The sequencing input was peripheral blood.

The CDR3 DNA follows: TGTGCCAGCAGTGAACACGGACTAATCTACGAGCAGTACTTC. Protein product: CASSEHGLIYEQYF. The V call is TRBV6-1, the J call TRBJ2-7, with D perhaps TRBD2 (6 bases). Germline V gene sequence: CDR1 MNHNS, CDR2 SASEGT. The CDR3 sequence is 14 residues long. V was cut by 2 bases and J by 3 bases, with 11 bases left in between.